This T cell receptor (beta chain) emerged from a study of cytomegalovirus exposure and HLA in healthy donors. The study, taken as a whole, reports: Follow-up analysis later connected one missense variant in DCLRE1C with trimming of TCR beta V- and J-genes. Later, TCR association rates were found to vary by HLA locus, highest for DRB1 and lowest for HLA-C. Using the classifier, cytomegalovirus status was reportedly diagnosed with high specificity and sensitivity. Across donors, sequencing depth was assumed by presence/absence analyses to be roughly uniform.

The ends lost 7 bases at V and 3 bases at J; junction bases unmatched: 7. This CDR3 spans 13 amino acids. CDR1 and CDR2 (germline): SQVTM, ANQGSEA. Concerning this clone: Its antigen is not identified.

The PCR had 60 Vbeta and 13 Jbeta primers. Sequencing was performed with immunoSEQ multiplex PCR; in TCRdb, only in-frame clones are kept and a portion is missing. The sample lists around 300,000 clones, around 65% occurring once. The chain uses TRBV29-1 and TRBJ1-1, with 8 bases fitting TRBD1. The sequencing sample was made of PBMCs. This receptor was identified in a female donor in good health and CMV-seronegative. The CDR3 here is CSGDRGKYTEAFF. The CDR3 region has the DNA TGCAGCGGTGACAGGGGAAAGTACACTGAAGCTTTCTTT.